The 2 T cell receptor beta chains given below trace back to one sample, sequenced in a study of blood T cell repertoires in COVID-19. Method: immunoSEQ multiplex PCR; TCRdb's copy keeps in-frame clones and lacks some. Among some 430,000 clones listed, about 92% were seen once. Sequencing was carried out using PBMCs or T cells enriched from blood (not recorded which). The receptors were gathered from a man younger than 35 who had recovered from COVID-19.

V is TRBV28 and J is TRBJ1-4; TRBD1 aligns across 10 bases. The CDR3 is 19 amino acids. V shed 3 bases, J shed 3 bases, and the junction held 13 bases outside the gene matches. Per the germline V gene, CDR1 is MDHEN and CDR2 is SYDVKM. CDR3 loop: CASSFPPTGGIGANEKLFF. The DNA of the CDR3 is TGTGCCAGCAGTTTTCCCCCGACAGGGGGCATCGGAGCTAATGAAAAACTGTTTTTT.

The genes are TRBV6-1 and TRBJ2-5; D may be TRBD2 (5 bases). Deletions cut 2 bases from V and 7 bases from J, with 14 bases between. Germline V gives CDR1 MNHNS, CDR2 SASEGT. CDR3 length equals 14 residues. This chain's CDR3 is CASSESSGLVTQYF. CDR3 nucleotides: TGTGCCAGCAGTGAATCAAGCGGCTTGGTGACCCAGTACTTC.